This T cell receptor (beta chain) was identified during a study of CD8 T cells in Susac syndrome. CDR1 is MGHRA and CDR2 is YSYEKL in the germline V gene. Trimming shortened V by 1 base and J by 3 bases, and 16 bases separated the two germline ends. The CDR3 has 16 residues. Random hexamers were used to reverse transcribe about 0.5 to 1 ug of RNA. TCRdb reanalysed the immunoSEQ multiplex PCR reads using MiXCR and keeps one entry per CDR3 protein. Of about 120,000 distinct CDR3 sequences listed, 85% to 95% were seen once; the top ten hold about 0.12%. CD8+ and CD4+ T cells from blood underwent TCR beta sequencing. TEMRA cells were FACS-enriched, while CD8+ and CD4+ T cells were negatively isolated.

This sequence was found in a human donor in good health. This chain links TRBV4-1 with TRBJ2-7; D might be TRBD1 (5 bases). What was sequenced was CD8+ T cells from PBMCs. CDR3 region: CASSQGETGDFYEQYF. The CDR3 bases are TGCGCCAGCAGCCAAGGGGAAACAGGAGATTTCTACGAGCAGTACTTC.